A selection of T cell receptor beta chains follows, all from one sample in a study of cytomegalovirus exposure and HLA in healthy donors. Profiling relied on immunoSEQ multiplex PCR, and the TCRdb table lists in-frame clones only, not all of them. Seen here are roughly 330,000 clones, about nine tenths observed once, and the top ten hold over 1%. The specimen sequenced was PBMCs. The receptor source for this set is a woman aged 25 to 45 in good health and CMV-seropositive. CDR3s include the opening cysteine and the closing phenylalanine or tryptophan. The D gene is left open where the match is weak. Clone size appears in some rows only: once, few, many, or a class for an expanded clone.

. TRBJ2-7 TRBV11-2 . TGTGCCAGCAGCTTAGGCGCAGACTACGAGCAGTACTTC CASSLGADYEQYF
. TRBJ2-3 TRBV6-1 . TGTGCCAGCGGGATAGCAGATACGCAGTATTTT CASGIADTQYF
. TRBJ1-1 TRBV5-4 . TGTGCCAGCAGCGAGGGACAGAACACTGAAGCTTTCTTT CASSEGQNTEAFF
. TRBJ1-1 TRBV7-2 . TGTGCCAGCAGCGCCATAGGGGGGACTGAAGCTTTCTTT CASSAIGGTEAFF
. TRBJ1-2 TRBV25-1 TRBD1 TGTGCCAGCAGTTTATCGGGACAGGGGGCTTTTGGCTACACCTTC CASSLSGQGAFGYTF
. TRBJ2-7 TRBV4-3 . TGCGCCAGCAGCCAACGGGGGGCAGGGCACGAGCAGTACTTC CASSQRGAGHEQYF
. TRBJ1-1 TRBV27 TRBD1 TGTGCCAGCATAGCCCAGGGGGTTAACACTGAAGCTTTCTTT CASIAQGVNTEAFF
. TRBJ1-1 TRBV6-1 . TGTGCCAGCAGTGAAGGGTGGTTAAACACTGAAGCTTTCTTT CASSEGWLNTEAFF
. TRBJ1-2 TRBV27 . TGTGCCAGCAGTTTAGCTTGGGGGCTTAGCTATGGCTACACCTTC CASSLAWGLSYGYTF
. TRBJ2-1 TRBV19 . TGTGCCAGTAAGGACAGCTACAATGAGCAGTTCTTC CASKDSYNEQFF
. TRBJ2-7 TRBV5-5 . TGTGCCAGCAGCTTGGGCACGGGACGGTACTACGAGCAGTACTTC CASSLGTGRYYEQYF
. TRBJ1-1 TRBV9 . TGTGCCAGCAGCCTAAATCGGGACGGTTTGAACACTGAAGCTTTCTTT CASSLNRDGLNTEAFF
. TRBJ1-2 TRBV11-2 . TGTGCCAGCAGCGAATTTTCAGGGAGCGGCTACACCTTC CASSEFSGSGYTF
. TRBJ2-7 TRBV29-1 TRBD1 TGCAGCGTTGTGCCGGGACAGGTCCCCTACGAGCAGTACTTC CSVVPGQVPYEQYF
. TRBJ2-2 TRBV5-1 . TGCGCCAGCAGCTTACCCCCCTGGCTAACAATAAACACCGGGGAGCTGTTTTTT CASSLPPWLTINTGELFF
few TRBJ2-5 TRBV11-2 . TGTGCCAGCAGCTCCAGATGGTTTCAAGAGACCCAGTACTTC CASSSRWFQETQYF
. TRBJ1-4 TRBV6-5 TRBD1 TGTGCCAGCAGTTACTCGACAGGGATTGAAAAACTGTTTTTT CASSYSTGIEKLFF
. TRBJ1-5 TRBV15 . TGTGCCACCGGAGCAGGGGCGAGCAATCAGCCCCAGCATTTT CATGAGASNQPQHF
. TRBJ2-1 TRBV6-5 TRBD2 TGTGCCAGCAGACGGAGCGGGGGGGGAAATGAGCAGTTCTTC CASRRSGGGNEQFF
few TRBJ1-2 TRBV9 . TGTGCCAGCAGCGCCGCTGACAGCCGCTATGGCTACACCTTC CASSAADSRYGYTF
. TRBJ1-1 TRBV5-1 . TGCGCCAGCACCCCGGGGGCGCCTTCCACTGAAGCTTTCTTT CASTPGAPSTEAFF
. TRBJ1-2 TRBV19 TRBD1 TGTGCCAGTATGGAGGACAGGGGCAACTATGGCTACACCTTC CASMEDRGNYGYTF
. TRBJ2-3 TRBV4-1 . TGCGCCAGCAGCCAAGTGTTCACAGATACGCAGTATTTT CASSQVFTDTQYF
. TRBJ2-6 TRBV30 . TGTGCCTGGGCTACCCTGACTACCGGGGCCAACGTCCTGACTTTC CAWATLTTGANVLTF
. TRBJ2-2 TRBV6-1 TRBD1 TGTGCCAGCAGTGGCCAACCGAGGACAGGGAGCACCGGGGAGCTGTTTTTT CASSGQPRTGSTGELFF
. TRBJ1-5 TRBV6-5 . TGTGCCAGCAGCCCAATACCCAGGGGACCCCAGCCCCAGCATTTT CASSPIPRGPQPQHF
. TRBJ2-7 TRBV28 . TGTGCCAGCAGTTTGTCCCTAATCTACGAGCAGTACTTC CASSLSLIYEQYF